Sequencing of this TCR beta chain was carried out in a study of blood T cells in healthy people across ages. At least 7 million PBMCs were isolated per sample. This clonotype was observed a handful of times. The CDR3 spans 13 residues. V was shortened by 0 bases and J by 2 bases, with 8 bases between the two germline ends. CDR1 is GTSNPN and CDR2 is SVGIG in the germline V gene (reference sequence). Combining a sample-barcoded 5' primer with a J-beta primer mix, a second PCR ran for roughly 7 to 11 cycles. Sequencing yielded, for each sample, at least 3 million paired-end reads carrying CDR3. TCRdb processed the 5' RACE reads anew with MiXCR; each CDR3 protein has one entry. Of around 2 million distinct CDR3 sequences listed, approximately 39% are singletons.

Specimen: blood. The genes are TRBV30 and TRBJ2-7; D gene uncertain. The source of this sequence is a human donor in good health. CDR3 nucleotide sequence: TGTGCCTGGAGTGTTGGTTCGACCTACGAGCAGTACTTC. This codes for CAWSVGSTYEQYF. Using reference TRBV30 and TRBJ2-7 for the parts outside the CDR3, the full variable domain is SQTIHQWPATLVQPVGSPLSLECTVEGTSNPNLYWYRQAAGRGLQLLFYSVGIGQISSEVPQNLSASRPQDRQFILSSKKLLLSDSGFYLCAWSVGSTYEQYFGPGTRLTVT.